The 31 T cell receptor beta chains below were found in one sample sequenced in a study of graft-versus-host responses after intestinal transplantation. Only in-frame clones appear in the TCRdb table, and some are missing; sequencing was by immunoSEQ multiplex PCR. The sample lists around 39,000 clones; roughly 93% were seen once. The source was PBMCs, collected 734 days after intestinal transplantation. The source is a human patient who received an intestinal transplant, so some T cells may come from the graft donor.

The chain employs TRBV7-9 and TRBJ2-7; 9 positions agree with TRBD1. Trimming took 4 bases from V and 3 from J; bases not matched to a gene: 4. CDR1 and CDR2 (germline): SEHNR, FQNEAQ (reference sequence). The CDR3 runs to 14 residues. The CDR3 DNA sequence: TGTGCCAGCAGCTGGACAGGGGAGGACTACGAGCAGTACTTC. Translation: CASSWTGEDYEQYF.

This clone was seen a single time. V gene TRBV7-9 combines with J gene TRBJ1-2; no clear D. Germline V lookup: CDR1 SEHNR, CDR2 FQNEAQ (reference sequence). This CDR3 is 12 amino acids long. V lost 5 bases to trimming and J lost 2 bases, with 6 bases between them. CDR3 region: CASSDDNYGYTF. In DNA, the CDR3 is TGTGCCAGCAGCGATGACAACTATGGCTACACCTTC.

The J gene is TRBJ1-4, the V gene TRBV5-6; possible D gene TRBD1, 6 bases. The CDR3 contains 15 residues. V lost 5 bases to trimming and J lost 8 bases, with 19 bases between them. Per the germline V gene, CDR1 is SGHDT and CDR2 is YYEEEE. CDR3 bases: TGTGCCAGCAGTCTTATGGGGGCGCTCCCAGAAAAACTGTTTTTT. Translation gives CASSLMGALPEKLFF.

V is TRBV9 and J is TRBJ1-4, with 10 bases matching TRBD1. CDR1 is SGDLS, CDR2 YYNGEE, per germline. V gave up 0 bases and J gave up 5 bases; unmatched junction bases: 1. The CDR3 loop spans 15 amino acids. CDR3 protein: CASSVGTGGNEKLFF. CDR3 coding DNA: TGTGCCAGCAGCGTAGGGACAGGGGGGAATGAAAAACTGTTTTTT.

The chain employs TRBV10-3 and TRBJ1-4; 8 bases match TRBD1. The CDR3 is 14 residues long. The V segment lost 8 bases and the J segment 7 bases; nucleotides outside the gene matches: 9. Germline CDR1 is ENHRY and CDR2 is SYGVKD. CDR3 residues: CAIGQGGGFEKLFF. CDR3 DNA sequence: TGTGCCATCGGACAGGGCGGGGGGTTTGAAAAACTGTTTTTT.

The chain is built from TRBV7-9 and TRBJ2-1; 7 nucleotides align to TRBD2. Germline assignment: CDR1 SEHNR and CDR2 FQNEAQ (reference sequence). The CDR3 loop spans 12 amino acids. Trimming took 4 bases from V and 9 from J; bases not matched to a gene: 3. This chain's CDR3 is CASSSIAGEQFF. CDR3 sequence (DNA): TGTGCCAGCAGCTCCATAGCGGGTGAGCAGTTCTTC.

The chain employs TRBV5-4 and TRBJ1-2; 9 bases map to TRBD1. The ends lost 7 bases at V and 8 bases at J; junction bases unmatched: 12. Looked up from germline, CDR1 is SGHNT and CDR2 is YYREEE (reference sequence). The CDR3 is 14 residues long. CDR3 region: CASGGDREVEGYTF. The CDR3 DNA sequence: TGTGCCAGCGGGGGGGACAGGGAGGTTGAGGGCTACACCTTC.

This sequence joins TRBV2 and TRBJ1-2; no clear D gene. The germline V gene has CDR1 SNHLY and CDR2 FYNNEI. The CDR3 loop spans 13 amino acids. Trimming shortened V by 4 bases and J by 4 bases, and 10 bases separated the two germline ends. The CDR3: CASSGAEAYGYTF. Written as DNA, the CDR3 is TGTGCCAGCAGTGGGGCAGAAGCCTATGGCTACACCTTC.

CDR3 sequence: CASRPRTGGPDTQYF. In DNA, the CDR3 is TGTGCCAGCAGACCGAGGACAGGGGGCCCAGATACGCAGTATTTT. The chain uses TRBV6-1 and TRBJ2-3, with 11 bases lining up with TRBD1. Germline V gives CDR1 MNHNS, CDR2 SASEGT. CDR3 size: 15 residues. The J segment lost 4 bases and the V segment lost 6 bases, leaving 6 bases of the junction unmatched.

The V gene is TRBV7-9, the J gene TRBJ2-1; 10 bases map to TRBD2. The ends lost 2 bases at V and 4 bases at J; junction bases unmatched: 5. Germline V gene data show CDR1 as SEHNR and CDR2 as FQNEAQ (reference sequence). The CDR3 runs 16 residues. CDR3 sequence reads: CASSLTTSGKYNEQFF. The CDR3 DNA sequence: TGTGCCAGCAGCTTAACCACTAGCGGGAAGTACAATGAGCAGTTCTTC.

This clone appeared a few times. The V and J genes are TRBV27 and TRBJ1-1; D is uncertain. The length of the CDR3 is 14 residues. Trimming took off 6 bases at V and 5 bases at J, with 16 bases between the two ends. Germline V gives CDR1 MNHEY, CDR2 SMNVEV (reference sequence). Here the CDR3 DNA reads TGTGCCAGCAGCCGGGTTTTAACGGGGACTGAAGCTTTCTTT. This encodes CASSRVLTGTEAFF.

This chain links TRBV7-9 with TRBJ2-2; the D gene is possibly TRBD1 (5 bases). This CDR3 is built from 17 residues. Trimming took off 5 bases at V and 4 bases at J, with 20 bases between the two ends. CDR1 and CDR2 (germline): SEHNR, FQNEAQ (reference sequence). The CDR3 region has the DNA TGTGCCAGCAGCACCTCCAGGGCTGCCAAATCCACCGGGGAGCTGTTTTTT. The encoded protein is CASSTSRAAKSTGELFF. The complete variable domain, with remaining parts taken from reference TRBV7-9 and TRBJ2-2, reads DTGVSQNPRHKITKRGQNVTFRCDPISEHNRLYWYRQTLGQGPEFLTYFQNEAQLEKSRLLSDRFSAERPKGSFSTLEIQRTEQGDSAMYLCASSTSRAAKSTGELFFGEGSRLTVL.

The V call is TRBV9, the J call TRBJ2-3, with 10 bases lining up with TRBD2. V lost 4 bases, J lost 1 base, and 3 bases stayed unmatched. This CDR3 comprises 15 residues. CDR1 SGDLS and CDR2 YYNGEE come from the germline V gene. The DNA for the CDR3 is TGTGCCAGCAGCAAAAGCGGGAGGGGCACAGATACGCAGTATTTT. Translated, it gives CASSKSGRGTDTQYF.

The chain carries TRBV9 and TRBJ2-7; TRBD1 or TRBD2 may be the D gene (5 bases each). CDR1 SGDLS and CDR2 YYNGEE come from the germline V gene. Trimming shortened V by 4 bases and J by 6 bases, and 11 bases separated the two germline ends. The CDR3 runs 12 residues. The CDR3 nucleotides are TGTGCCAGCAGCACCCTTGGGGGCGAGCAGTACTTC. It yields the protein CASSTLGGEQYF.

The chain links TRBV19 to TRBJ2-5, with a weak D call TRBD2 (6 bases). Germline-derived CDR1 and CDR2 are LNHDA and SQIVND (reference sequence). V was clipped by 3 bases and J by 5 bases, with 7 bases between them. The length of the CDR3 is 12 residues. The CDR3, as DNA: TGTGCCAGTAGTATGGAGGGGGAGACCCAGTACTTC. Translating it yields CASSMEGETQYF.

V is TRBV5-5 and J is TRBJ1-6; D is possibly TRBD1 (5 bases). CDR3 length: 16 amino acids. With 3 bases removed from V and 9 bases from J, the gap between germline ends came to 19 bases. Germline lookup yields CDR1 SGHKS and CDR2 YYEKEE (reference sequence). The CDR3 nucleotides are TGTGCCAGCAGCTGGGGACCTCCTGGAGGGTCTTCACCCCTCCACTTT. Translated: CASSWGPPGGSSPLHF.

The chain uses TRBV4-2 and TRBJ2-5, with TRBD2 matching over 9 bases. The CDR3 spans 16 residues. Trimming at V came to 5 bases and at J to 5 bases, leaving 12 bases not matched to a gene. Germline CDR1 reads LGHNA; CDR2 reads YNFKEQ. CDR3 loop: CASSSAGGRAGETQYF. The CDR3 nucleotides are TGTGCCAGCAGCTCAGCGGGCGGGAGGGCCGGGGAGACCCAGTACTTC.

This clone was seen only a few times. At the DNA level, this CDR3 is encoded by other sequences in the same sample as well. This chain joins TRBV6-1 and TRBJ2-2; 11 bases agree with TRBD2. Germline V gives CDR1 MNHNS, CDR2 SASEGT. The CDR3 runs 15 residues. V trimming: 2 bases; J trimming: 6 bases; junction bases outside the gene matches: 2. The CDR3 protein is CASSELAGGPGELFF. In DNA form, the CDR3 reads TGTGCCAGCAGTGAATTAGCGGGGGGGCCCGGGGAGCTGTTTTTT.

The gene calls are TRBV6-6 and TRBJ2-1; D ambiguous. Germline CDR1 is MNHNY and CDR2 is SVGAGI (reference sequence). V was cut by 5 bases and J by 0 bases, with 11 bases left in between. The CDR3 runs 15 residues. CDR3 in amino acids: CASSRPGSSYNEQFF. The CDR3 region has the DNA TGTGCCAGCAGTCGCCCGGGCAGCTCCTACAATGAGCAGTTCTTC.

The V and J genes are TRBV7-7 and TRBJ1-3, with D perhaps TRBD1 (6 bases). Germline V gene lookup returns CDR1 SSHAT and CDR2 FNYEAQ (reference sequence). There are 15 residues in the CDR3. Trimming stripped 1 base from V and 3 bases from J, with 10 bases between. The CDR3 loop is CASSLGTGNGNTIYF. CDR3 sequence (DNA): TGTGCCAGCAGCTTAGGAACAGGGAATGGAAACACCATATATTTT.

The CDR3 sequence is CASRRDRSTDTQYF. The CDR3 region has the DNA TGTGCCAGCAGGCGGGACCGGAGCACAGATACGCAGTATTTT. This rearrangement joins TRBV7-3 to TRBJ2-3, with D possibly matching TRBD2 (6 bases). The CDR3 runs to 14 residues. Looked up from germline, CDR1 is SGHTA and CDR2 is FQGTGA. Trimming pared 6 bases from V and 0 bases from J, leaving 10 bases between.

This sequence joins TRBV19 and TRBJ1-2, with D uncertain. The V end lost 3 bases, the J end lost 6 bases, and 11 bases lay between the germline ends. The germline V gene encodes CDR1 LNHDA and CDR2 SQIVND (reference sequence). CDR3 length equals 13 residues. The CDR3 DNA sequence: TGTGCCAGTAGTATCGAGGACCGCAATGGCTACACCTTC. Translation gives CASSIEDRNGYTF.

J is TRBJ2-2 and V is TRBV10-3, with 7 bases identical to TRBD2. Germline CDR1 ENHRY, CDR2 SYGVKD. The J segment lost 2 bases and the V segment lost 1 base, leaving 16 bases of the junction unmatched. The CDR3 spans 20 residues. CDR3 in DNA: TGTGCCATCAGTGAGTATCCCTTCGGCGGGAGAAAACCAAACACCGGGGAGCTGTTTTTT. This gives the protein CAISEYPFGGRKPNTGELFF.

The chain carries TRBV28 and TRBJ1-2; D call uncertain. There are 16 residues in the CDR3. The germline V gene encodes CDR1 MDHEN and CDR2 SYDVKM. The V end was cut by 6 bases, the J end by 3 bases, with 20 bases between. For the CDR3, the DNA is TGTGCCAGCAGCCCCTCCCAGGCGGAGGAGGACTATGGCTACACCTTC. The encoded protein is CASSPSQAEEDYGYTF.

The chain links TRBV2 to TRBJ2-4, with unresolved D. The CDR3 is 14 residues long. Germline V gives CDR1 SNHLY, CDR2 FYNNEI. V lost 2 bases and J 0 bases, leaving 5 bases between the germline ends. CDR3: CASSEYVAKNIQYF. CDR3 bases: TGTGCCAGCAGTGAATATGTAGCCAAAAACATTCAGTACTTC.

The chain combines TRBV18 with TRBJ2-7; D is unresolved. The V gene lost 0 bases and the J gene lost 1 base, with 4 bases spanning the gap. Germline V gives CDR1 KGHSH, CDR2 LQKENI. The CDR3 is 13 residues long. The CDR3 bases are TGTGCCAGCTCACCACCTTCATCCTACGAGCAGTACTTC. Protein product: CASSPPSSYEQYF.

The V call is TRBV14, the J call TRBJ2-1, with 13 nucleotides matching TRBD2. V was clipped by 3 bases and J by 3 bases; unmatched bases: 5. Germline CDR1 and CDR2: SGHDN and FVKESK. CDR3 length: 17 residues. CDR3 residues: CASSQYRTSGGYNEQFF. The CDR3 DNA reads TGTGCCAGCAGCCAGTATCGGACTAGCGGGGGCTACAATGAGCAGTTCTTC.

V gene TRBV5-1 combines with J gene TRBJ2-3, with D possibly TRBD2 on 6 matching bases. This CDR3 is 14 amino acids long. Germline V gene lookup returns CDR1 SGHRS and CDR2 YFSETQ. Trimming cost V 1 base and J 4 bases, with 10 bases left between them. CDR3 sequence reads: CASSLQRVADTQYF. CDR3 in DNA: TGCGCCAGCAGCTTGCAGCGGGTGGCAGATACGCAGTATTTT.

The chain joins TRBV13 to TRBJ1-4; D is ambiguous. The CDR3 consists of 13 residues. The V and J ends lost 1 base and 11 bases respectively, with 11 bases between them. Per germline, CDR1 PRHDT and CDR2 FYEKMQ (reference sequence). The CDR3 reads CASSLVQDPKLFF. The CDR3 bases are TGTGCCAGCAGCTTAGTCCAGGACCCGAAACTGTTTTTT.

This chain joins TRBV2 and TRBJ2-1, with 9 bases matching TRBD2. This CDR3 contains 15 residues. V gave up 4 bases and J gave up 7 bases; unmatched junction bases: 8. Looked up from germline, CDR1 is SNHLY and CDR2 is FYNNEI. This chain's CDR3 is CASSAGGGAGNEQFF. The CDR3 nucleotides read TGTGCCAGCAGTGCGGGCGGGGGGGCCGGAAATGAGCAGTTCTTC. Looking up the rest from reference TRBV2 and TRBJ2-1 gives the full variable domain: EPEVTQTPSHQVTQMGQEVILRCVPISNHLYFYWYRQILGQKVEFLVSFYNNEISEKSEIFDDQFSVERPDGSNFTLKIRSTKLEDSAMYFCASSAGGGAGNEQFFGPGTRLTVL.

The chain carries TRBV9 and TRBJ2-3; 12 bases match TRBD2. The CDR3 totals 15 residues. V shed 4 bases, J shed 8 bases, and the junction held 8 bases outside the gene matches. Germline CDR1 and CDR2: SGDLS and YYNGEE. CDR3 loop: CASSTELAGGGTQYF. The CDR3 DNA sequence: TGTGCCAGCAGCACCGAACTAGCGGGGGGCGGTACGCAGTATTTT.